This T cell receptor (beta chain) was obtained from a study of shared clonotypes between healthy human individuals. Clones were sequenced by immunoSEQ multiplex PCR, and TCRdb holds only the in-frame ones, with some missing. Altogether 2 million to 3 million clones are present, over 85% being singletons, with the ten largest covering approximately 0.36%. The split of CD4+ cells yielded CD45RA+ naive and CD45RA-negative memory subsets. The CDR3 runs 16 residues. With V trimmed by 0 bases and J by 5 bases, 7 bases remained unmatched. Germline CDR1 reads SGHNT; CDR2 reads YYREEE (reference sequence). The sequenced sample was naive CD4+ T cells from PBMCs. Subset indicated: CD45RA+ positively selected. This sequence originates from a man aged 18 to 29 in good health. Some clones in this sample may be carry-over from other donors' samples. This rearrangement joins TRBV5-4 to TRBJ2-1; 8 bases line up with TRBD1. CDR3 sequence: CASSLVAGGADNEQFF. DNA of the CDR3: TGTGCCAGCAGCTTGGTGGCAGGGGGCGCGGACAATGAGCAGTTCTTC. Based on the CDR3 plus reference TRBV5-4 and TRBJ2-1, the full variable domain is ETGVTQSPTHLIKTRGQQVTLRCSSQSGHNTVSWYQQALGQGPQFIFQYYREEENGRGNFPPRFSGLQFPNYSSELNVNALELDDSALYLCASSLVAGGADNEQFFGPGTRLTVL.